Detailed here is one T cell receptor (beta chain). This clonotype was detected a few times. No cognate antigen has been identified for it. Base qualities are not at hand, and no much larger clone is one base apart. Library preparation used PCR. This sample was sequenced with an Illumina HiSeq 2500. TCR library preparation used molecular barcoding, with unique molecular identifiers applied to normalize quantification of the TCRbeta repertoire. In TCRdb, the public reads were trimmed at Q25 with fastp and aligned with MiXCR, with productive beta chains retained. Every CDR3 protein is listed once, alongside the most common genes and DNA of its rows. This sample holds about 1,000,000 distinct CDR3 sequences; about 31% were observed only once. Roughly 31% of the sample goes to the ten largest clones. The label giving this sample's treatment or condition can be read as: allogeneic hematopoietic cell transplantation with graft depleted of TCRalphabeta T cells and CD19 B cells. The transplant recipients were children given TCRalphabeta/CD19-depleted allogeneic hematopoietic cell grafts.

The record originates from a study of T-cell reconstitution after alpha-beta-depleted transplantation in children (dated by TCRdb to about 2016). About the investigation overall: The study quantitatively tracked T-cell immune reconstitution after TCRalphabeta/CD19-depleted allogeneic hematopoietic cell transplantation in children using TCR repertoire profiling.

Reading the germline V gene gives CDR1 MGHRA and CDR2 YSYEKL. The germline V and J ends show losses of 4 bases and 7 bases respectively, and no gene match explains 7 bases of the junction. The CDR3 sequence holds 14 residues, the cysteine and phenylalanine included. Solely the CDR3 DNA is kept, with 42 bases framed from the first base. What the work shows at the level of the full study, not this receptor alone: The high TCRbeta diversity at day 60 in some patients was ascribed to recipient T cells and intrathymic progenitors that had survived conditioning. The apparently early alphabetaT-cell count recovery about two months after transplant was reportedly dependent on only several hundred rapidly expanded clones derived from non-depleted graft cells. The frequencies of hyperexpanded clones fell over the following months, and after one year, T-cell counts and TCRbeta diversity were mostly attributed to newly produced T cells.

This sequence originates from a boy in the first two years of life who had a stem cell transplant for SCID, so the T cells may come from the graft donor. Source: PBMCs, mostly from graft donor cells, taken 360 days after TCRalphabeta/CD19-depleted stem cell transplant. The sequence joins TRBV4-1 to TRBJ2-5; 9 central bases correspond to TRBD1. The nucleotide sequence reads as follows: TGCGCCAGCAGCCTAGGACAGGGGCCGGCGACCCAGTACTTC. Its protein is CASSLGQGPATQYF.